A selection of T cell receptor beta chains follows, all from one sample in a study of OX40 agonist ivuxolimab in advanced cancers. Produced via immunoSEQ multiplex PCR; TCRdb's table is partial and in-frame only. The sample shows approximately 61,000 clones, about 90% of them seen only once. Sequences were derived from CD4+ or CD8+ T cells sorted from blood, sampled in a trial of the OX40 agonist ivuxolimab. Receptors were obtained from an adult with an advanced solid tumor such as melanoma, head and neck, liver or kidney cancer. Each CDR3 is given without its conserved first and last residue.

v_call cdr3_aa
TRBV5-4 ASSLRDYEQY
TRBV7-6 ASSNPGLAAGELF
TRBV28 ASSSLQGGWREKLF
TRBV19 ASSDLGDQPQH
TRBV9 ASSPREGADYGYT
TRBV6-1 ASSEADRAGYGYT
TRBV5-1 ASSLAGAGGQETQY
TRBV27 ASSLKAGWGLGTEAF
TRBV28 ASSLRRVSNQETQY
TRBV2 ASSEDRARDYGYT
TRBV7-9 ASSADRIRSYNEQF
TRBV10-3 AISEFGVANQPQH
TRBV2 ASSENEGLVSEKLF
TRBV10-2 ASRWGNQETQY
TRBV18 ASSPGLANTDTQY
TRBV6-6 ASSPGLAGGPPY
TRBV7-9 ASSTYGQGGEETQY
TRBV28 ASSFAGTGMGDTQY
TRBV10-2 ATGQGRATDTQY
TRBV10-2 ASSESDVLNTEAF
TRBV11-1 ASSPRNYRNYGYT
TRBV5-1 ASSLGDTQY
TRBV6-1 ASRPQGRGSDTQY
TRBV13 ASSLSPGQGRVNTIY
TRBV28 ASSRLGRDTQY
TRBV10-3 AISEFGGSNTEAF
TRBV6-5 ASSYSQGVEKLF
TRBV9 ASSVAGAGVPYEQY
TRBV19 ASSMWQNTGELF
TRBV19 ASSVSNTGGVGGNQPQH
TRBV29-1 SVDQTGEWRETQY
TRBV4-2 ASSQEGRANNEQF
TRBV4-1 ASSQEGAHGNTIY
TRBV6-1 ASSEDWRGDTEAF
TRBV6-5 ASSYLGTGKNEQF
TRBV23-1 ASSRQGGEKLF
TRBV19 ASSRGEGTGYNEQF
TRBV27 ASRSGGAENEQF
TRBV2 ASSEQDGTEAF
TRBV18 ASSYGTFYGYT
TRBV2 ASSNTDTQY
TRBV6-6 ATQGLLNTGELF
TRBV19 ASSLNTDTQY
TRBV7-6 ASSLKHEQF
TRBV5-6 ASTYRDGSYEQY
TRBV25-1 ASSAGTMAPGDTQY
TRBV28 ASSPGQGSGNTIY